This is a list of T cell receptor beta chains from one sample in a study of shared clonotypes between healthy human individuals. Sequenced by immunoSEQ multiplex PCR; TCRdb stores in-frame clones only, minus some. The repertoire holds some 2,400,000 clones, with roughly 95% as singletons. The sequencing sample was made of naive CD4+ T cells sorted from blood. The receptors here all came from a man aged 18 to 29 in good health. Each CDR3 is given with its conserved first and last residue. The order of the fields is V gene, J gene, D gene, clone size, CDR3 DNA, CDR3 protein. The D gene is left open where the match is weak. For some rows the clone size is stated as once, few or many, or as a class when expanded; others skip it.

v_gene: TRBV2
j_gene: TRBJ1-1
d_gene: .
abundance: .
CDR3nt: TGTGCCAGCAGTGGGGAGGTGAACACTGAAGCTTTCTTT
CDR3aa: CASSGEVNTEAFF

v_gene: TRBV12-5
j_gene: TRBJ2-2
d_gene: TRBD2
abundance: .
CDR3nt: TGTGCTAGTGGTTTTAGTCTAGCGGGACTCACCGGGGAGCTGTTTTTT
CDR3aa: CASGFSLAGLTGELFF

v_gene: TRBV7-2
j_gene: TRBJ2-5
d_gene: .
abundance: once
CDR3nt: TGTGCCAGCACCCAGCAGTCAGGAGAGACCCAGTACTTC
CDR3aa: CASTQQSGETQYF

v_gene: TRBV28
j_gene: TRBJ1-1
d_gene: TRBD1
abundance: .
CDR3nt: TGTGCCAGCAGTACGGGACAGGCTTTCACTGAAGCTTTCTTT
CDR3aa: CASSTGQAFTEAFF

v_gene: TRBV5-1
j_gene: TRBJ1-1
d_gene: .
abundance: .
CDR3nt: TGCGCCAGCAGCCCAAAAACAGGTTTGAACACTGAAGCTTTCTTT
CDR3aa: CASSPKTGLNTEAFF

v_gene: TRBV2
j_gene: TRBJ2-7
d_gene: .
abundance: .
CDR3nt: TGTGCCAGCACCCCCCGGAGCCCAACAATGGGCGAGCAGTACTTC
CDR3aa: CASTPRSPTMGEQYF

v_gene: TRBV28
j_gene: TRBJ1-2
d_gene: TRBD1
abundance: .
CDR3nt: TGTGCCAGCAGCCCAGGGGGCAACTATGGCTACACCTTC
CDR3aa: CASSPGGNYGYTF

v_gene: TRBV12-5
j_gene: TRBJ2-5
d_gene: .
abundance: .
CDR3nt: TGTGCTAGTGGTTTGAGGATGAGGGAGACCCAGTACTTC
CDR3aa: CASGLRMRETQYF

v_gene: TRBV9
j_gene: TRBJ1-4
d_gene: .
abundance: .
CDR3nt: TGTGCCAGCAGCGCAGAGGGGGCAACTAATGAAAAACTGTTTTTT
CDR3aa: CASSAEGATNEKLFF

v_gene: TRBV7-3
j_gene: TRBJ1-2
d_gene: TRBD1
abundance: .
CDR3nt: TGTGCCAGCAGCCCTGTAGGCAGGGGGCATGGCTACACCTTC
CDR3aa: CASSPVGRGHGYTF

v_gene: TRBV6-5
j_gene: TRBJ1-3
d_gene: .
abundance: .
CDR3nt: TGTGCCAGCAGTTACTCGACATTCTCTGGAAACACCATATATTTT
CDR3aa: CASSYSTFSGNTIYF

v_gene: TRBV29-1
j_gene: TRBJ2-7
d_gene: .
abundance: once
CDR3nt: TGCAGCGTTGTGCGGGACAGCGCCTACGAGCAGTACTTC
CDR3aa: CSVVRDSAYEQYF

v_gene: TRBV30
j_gene: TRBJ1-6
d_gene: .
abundance: .
CDR3nt: TGTGCCTGGAATCCGGGGGCCCTGGGGAGATCACCCCTCCACTTT
CDR3aa: CAWNPGALGRSPLHF

v_gene: TRBV6-1
j_gene: TRBJ2-5
d_gene: .
abundance: .
CDR3nt: TGTGCCAGCAGATCCGGGTCACTCCAAGAGACCCAGTACTTC
CDR3aa: CASRSGSLQETQYF

v_gene: TRBV7-2
j_gene: TRBJ1-5
d_gene: .
abundance: .
CDR3nt: TGTGCCAGCAGCTTCACTAGCAATCAGCCCCAGCATTTT
CDR3aa: CASSFTSNQPQHF

v_gene: TRBV10-3
j_gene: TRBJ1-2
d_gene: .
abundance: .
CDR3nt: TGTGCCACATCCCCGGCAGGGACCAACTATGGCTACACCTTC
CDR3aa: CATSPAGTNYGYTF

v_gene: TRBV30
j_gene: TRBJ2-1
d_gene: TRBD2
abundance: .
CDR3nt: TGTGCCTGGGTTCAATCCCCGGGACTAGCAAGGCACAATGAGCAGTTCTTC
CDR3aa: CAWVQSPGLARHNEQFF

v_gene: TRBV4-3
j_gene: TRBJ1-6
d_gene: .
abundance: .
CDR3nt: TGCGCCAGCAGCCAAGATGGGGCAAACCCCAATTCACCCCTCCACTTT
CDR3aa: CASSQDGANPNSPLHF

v_gene: TRBV27
j_gene: TRBJ1-6
d_gene: .
abundance: once
CDR3nt: TGTGCCAGCAGTTTGGGAACCAGCTCCTATAATTCACCCCTCCACTTT
CDR3aa: CASSLGTSSYNSPLHF

v_gene: TRBV11-1
j_gene: TRBJ2-7
d_gene: .
abundance: .
CDR3nt: TGTGCCAGCAGCTTCCTTTTGACAGGTTCCTACGAGCAGTACTTC
CDR3aa: CASSFLLTGSYEQYF

v_gene: TRBV2
j_gene: TRBJ1-1
d_gene: TRBD1
abundance: .
CDR3nt: TGTGCCAGCAGCCAACGGACAGGGAACACTGAAGCTTTCTTT
CDR3aa: CASSQRTGNTEAFF

v_gene: TRBV30
j_gene: TRBJ1-3
d_gene: .
abundance: .
CDR3nt: TGTGCCTGGGCAACAGGGAATTCTGGAAACACCATATATTTT
CDR3aa: CAWATGNSGNTIYF

v_gene: TRBV27
j_gene: TRBJ2-7
d_gene: TRBD1
abundance: .
CDR3nt: TGTGCCAGCAGTTTAAAGGGACAGGGGGCATACGAGCAGTACTTC
CDR3aa: CASSLKGQGAYEQYF

v_gene: TRBV5-1
j_gene: TRBJ2-3
d_gene: TRBD1
abundance: .
CDR3nt: TGCGCCAGCAAGACAGGGAGCACAGATACGCAGTATTTT
CDR3aa: CASKTGSTDTQYF

v_gene: TRBV6-5
j_gene: TRBJ2-7
d_gene: .
abundance: .
CDR3nt: TGTGCCAGCAGGGAGGCTGGGTCCTACGAGCAGTACTTC
CDR3aa: CASREAGSYEQYF

v_gene: TRBV4-1
j_gene: TRBJ2-3
d_gene: .
abundance: once
CDR3nt: TGCGCCAGCAGCGGACGGAGCGGGCGAAGCACAGATACGCAGTATTTT
CDR3aa: CASSGRSGRSTDTQYF

v_gene: TRBV25-1
j_gene: TRBJ1-1
d_gene: .
abundance: .
CDR3nt: TGTGCCAGCAGCCCCCGGACAGATCTGAACACTGAAGCTTTCTTT
CDR3aa: CASSPRTDLNTEAFF

v_gene: TRBV2
j_gene: TRBJ1-2
d_gene: TRBD1
abundance: .
CDR3nt: TGTGCCAGCAGTGAAAGGGGGCGGCCGGGTGGCTACACCTTC
CDR3aa: CASSERGRPGGYTF

v_gene: TRBV30
j_gene: TRBJ1-1
d_gene: .
abundance: .
CDR3nt: TGTGCCTGGAGTGTACTAGCTGAAGCTTTCTTT
CDR3aa: CAWSVLAEAFF

v_gene: TRBV7-8
j_gene: TRBJ1-5
d_gene: .
abundance: .
CDR3nt: TGTGCCAGCAGCTCGGAAGGGGGGTTCGGCAATCAGCCCCAGCATTTT
CDR3aa: CASSSEGGFGNQPQHF

v_gene: TRBV18
j_gene: TRBJ2-7
d_gene: TRBD2
abundance: .
CDR3nt: TGTGCCAGCTCACCAGGAGGTAGCGGGAACTACGAGCAGTACTTC
CDR3aa: CASSPGGSGNYEQYF

v_gene: TRBV5-4
j_gene: TRBJ2-7
d_gene: TRBD2
abundance: once
CDR3nt: TGTGCCAGCAGCCCTAGCGGGGGGACCACCTACGAGCAGTACTTC
CDR3aa: CASSPSGGTTYEQYF

v_gene: TRBV19
j_gene: TRBJ2-7
d_gene: .
abundance: .
CDR3nt: TGTGCCAGTAGTATAGGATTCGGGACGATCCTCTACGAGCAGTACTTC
CDR3aa: CASSIGFGTILYEQYF

v_gene: TRBV18
j_gene: TRBJ1-2
d_gene: TRBD1
abundance: few
CDR3nt: TGTGCCAGCTCACCACCTACGACAGGGGGGTCCGGCTACACCTTC
CDR3aa: CASSPPTTGGSGYTF

v_gene: TRBV7-7
j_gene: TRBJ2-2
d_gene: .
abundance: .
CDR3nt: TGTGCTAGCAGCTTAAATACGGTGACCGGGGAGCTGTTTTTT
CDR3aa: CASSLNTVTGELFF

v_gene: TRBV7-2
j_gene: TRBJ1-2
d_gene: TRBD1
abundance: .
CDR3nt: TGTGCCAGCAGCTTATCCGGGACAGGGTGGCATGGCTACACCTTC
CDR3aa: CASSLSGTGWHGYTF

v_gene: TRBV6-1
j_gene: TRBJ1-5
d_gene: .
abundance: .
CDR3nt: TGTGCCAGCTCCCCCGGGGGGAACAATCAGCCCCAGCATTTT
CDR3aa: CASSPGGNNQPQHF

v_gene: TRBV5-8
j_gene: TRBJ2-2
d_gene: .
abundance: .
CDR3nt: TGTGCCAGCAGCTTGATGACAGGCACCGGGGAGCTGTTTTTT
CDR3aa: CASSLMTGTGELFF

v_gene: TRBV15
j_gene: TRBJ1-6
d_gene: TRBD1
abundance: few
CDR3nt: TGTGCCACCAGCAGCCGACAGGGATATAATTCACCCCTCCACTTT
CDR3aa: CATSSRQGYNSPLHF

v_gene: TRBV5-1
j_gene: TRBJ2-3
d_gene: TRBD2
abundance: .
CDR3nt: TGCGCCAGCAGCCCCACTAGCGGGGCAACAGATACGCAGTATTTT
CDR3aa: CASSPTSGATDTQYF